Sequencing of this TCR beta chain was carried out in a study of cytomegalovirus exposure and HLA in healthy donors. The study, taken as a whole, reports: Whilst most TCR sequences proved rare, a subset of public TCRs occurred across many donors.

CDR1 is MDHEN and CDR2 is SYDVKM in the germline V gene. The V end lost 7 bases, the J end lost 3 bases, and 13 bases lay between the germline ends. The length of the CDR3 is 14 residues. Points on this clone: The antigen remains unidentified.

TCRdb's copy holds only in-frame clones and misses some; the assay was immunoSEQ multiplex PCR. The sample carries about 120,000 clones, around nine tenths recorded once. This TCR came from a woman aged 18-30 years in good health and CMV-seronegative. The sample was PBMCs. This chain uses TRBV28 with TRBJ1-5, with D uncertain. The CDR3 loop is CASIAQFLNQPQHF. CDR3 nucleotide sequence: TGTGCCAGCATAGCTCAGTTCCTCAATCAGCCCCAGCATTTT.